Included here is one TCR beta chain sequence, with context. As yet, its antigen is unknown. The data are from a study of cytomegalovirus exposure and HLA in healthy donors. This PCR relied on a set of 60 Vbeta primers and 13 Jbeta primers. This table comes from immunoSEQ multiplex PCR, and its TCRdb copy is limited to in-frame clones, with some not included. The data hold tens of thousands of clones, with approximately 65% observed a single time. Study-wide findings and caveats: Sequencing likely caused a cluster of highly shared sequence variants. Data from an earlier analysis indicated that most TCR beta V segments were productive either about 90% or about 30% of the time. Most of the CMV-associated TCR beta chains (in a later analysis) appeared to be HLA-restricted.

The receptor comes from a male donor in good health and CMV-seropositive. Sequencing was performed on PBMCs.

The CDR3 here is CATSRTGGEQYF. For the CDR3, the DNA is TGTGCCACCAGCAGAACTGGAGGCGAGCAGTACTTC. The chain has TRBV15 and TRBJ2-7; D possibly corresponds to TRBD2 (5 bases). This CDR3 has 12 amino acids. The V and J ends lost 2 bases and 6 bases respectively, with 8 bases between them. The germline V gene has CDR1 LNHNV and CDR2 YYDKDF (reference sequence).